This passage covers 15 T cell receptor beta chains from one sample sequenced in a study of post-analysis software for immune sequencing data. Regarding the study as a whole: TRBV segments more frequent in patients than in controls numbered roughly 5 and included TRBV5-6, TRBV5-1 and TRBV20-1.

The antigens these receptors bind are not known. Each TCR beta cDNA library carried unique molecular identifiers. TCRdb ran MiXCR on the PCR reads and lists one entry per CDR3 protein. The sample yields hundreds of thousands of distinct CDR3 sequences, approximately 60% seen once. The sequenced sample was blood. The receptors were gathered from a girl aged 2-10 years with multiple sclerosis.

The chain has TRBV29-1 and TRBJ2-1, with TRBD2 matching 10 bases. The CDR3 sequence is 14 residues long. With V trimmed by 7 bases and J by 12 bases, 15 bases remained unmatched. Germline V gene lookup returns CDR1 SQVTM and CDR2 ANQGSEA. The CDR3 region is CSAEGLAGERGQFF. In DNA form, the CDR3 reads TGCAGCGCCGAGGGGCTAGCGGGAGAAAGGGGGCAGTTCTTC.

The V and J genes are TRBV9 and TRBJ2-4; D uncertain. Judging by the DNA end, TRBJ2-7 fits better; the J call may be wrong. The CDR3 sequence is 13 residues long. In germline, CDR1 is SGDLS, CDR2 YYNGEE. This chain's CDR3 is CASSVDISGEQYF. For the CDR3, the DNA is TGTGCCAGCAGCGTAGACATATCGGGCGAGCAGTACTTC.

The chain combines TRBV12-3 or TRBV12-4 with TRBJ2-6; tentative D call: TRBD1 (5 bases). V lost 4 bases and J 0 bases, leaving 19 bases between the germline ends. This CDR3 has 19 residues. The CDR3 DNA reads TGTGCCAGCAGTTGGGGCAAGCCAGGCGAGAGCTCTGGGGCCAACGTCCTGACTTTC. Translating it yields CASSWGKPGESSGANVLTF.

The chain combines TRBV12-3 or TRBV12-4 with TRBJ2-7; 7 bases fit TRBD2. This CDR3 spans 14 amino acids. V gave up 3 bases and J gave up 5 bases; unmatched junction bases: 7. The CDR3 region has the DNA TGTGCCAGCAGTTTGGGCGGGAGCATCAACGAGCAGTACTTC. Its translation: CASSLGGSINEQYF.

Points on this clonotype: Sequence at one end of the junction differs from germline and may be a read error. The chain joins TRBV7-6 to TRBJ2-1; D uncertain. CDR3 length equals 15 residues. The germline V gene encodes CDR1 SGHVS and CDR2 FNYEAQ. This chain's CDR3 is CASSPIGPSYNEQFF. In DNA, the CDR3 is TGCGCCAGCAGCCCAATCGGACCATCCTACAATGAGCAGTTCTTC. Full variable domain (missing parts from reference TRBV7-6 and TRBJ2-1): GAGVSQSPRYKVTKRGQDVALRCDPISGHVSLYWYRQALGQGPEFLTYFNYEAQQDKSGLPNDRFSAERPEGSISTLTIQRTEQRDSAMYRCASSPIGPSYNEQFFGPGTRLTVL.

The rearrangement uses TRBV20-1 and TRBJ2-1, with 16 bases aligning to TRBD2. CDR1 DFQATT and CDR2 SNEGSKA come from the germline V gene (reference sequence). The CDR3 is 14 amino acids. Trimming removed 6 bases from V and 9 bases from J; junction bases left unmatched: 5. CDR3 in amino acids: CSAGTSGGVGEQFF. The CDR3 DNA sequence: TGCAGTGCAGGGACTAGCGGGGGGGTTGGTGAGCAGTTCTTC.

The sample holds a few counts of this clonotype. The genes are TRBV4-2 and TRBJ1-1, with unresolved D. In germline, CDR1 is LGHNA, CDR2 YNFKEQ. V was clipped by 0 bases and J by 3 bases, with 11 bases between them. The CDR3 has 15 residues. The CDR3 sequence is CASSQEESVDTEAFF. The CDR3, as DNA: TGTGCCAGCAGCCAAGAGGAATCAGTTGACACTGAAGCTTTCTTT.

The chain joins TRBV3-1 to TRBJ2-3, with D unclear. The CDR3 consists of 15 residues. The V gene's germline CDR1 is LGHDT and CDR2 YNNKEL (reference sequence). The V gene lost 1 base and the J gene lost 0 bases, with 8 bases spanning the gap. CDR3 region: CASSQVVSSTDTQYF. CDR3 bases: TGTGCCAGCAGCCAAGTGGTTAGCAGCACAGATACGCAGTATTTT.

The chain couples TRBV29-1 to TRBJ2-3, with TRBD1 as a possible D gene (7 bases). The CDR3 extends over 14 amino acids. CDR1 is SQVTM and CDR2 is ANQGSEA in the germline V gene. CDR3 region: CSSAGGMGTDTQYF. The CDR3 nucleotides are TGCAGTTCGGCAGGGGGGATGGGCACAGATACGCAGTATTTT.

This chain connects TRBV18 to TRBJ2-1, with 7 bases matching TRBD1. The CDR3 is 15 amino acids. Per the germline V gene, CDR1 is KGHSH and CDR2 is LQKENI. V dropped 3 bases and J dropped 6; count of bases not matched to a gene: 8. This chain's CDR3 is CASSPIQGRSNEQFF. The CDR3 bases are TGTGCCAGCTCACCCATACAGGGGAGAAGCAATGAGCAGTTCTTC.

The chain uses TRBV24-1 and TRBJ2-1, with 15 bases identical to TRBD2. The V segment lost 0 bases and the J segment 8 bases; nucleotides outside the gene matches: 1. Germline CDR1 and CDR2: KGHDR and SFDVKD. The CDR3 runs 16 residues. The CDR3 loop reads CATSDLGLAGGDEQFF. The CDR3 DNA sequence: TGTGCCACCAGTGATTTGGGACTAGCGGGGGGGGATGAGCAGTTCTTC.

The genes are TRBV29-1 and TRBJ1-5, with TRBD1 as a possible D gene (5 bases). The CDR3 has 12 amino acids. Germline loops: CDR1 SQVTM, CDR2 ANQGSEA. V was trimmed by 6 bases and J by 9 bases, leaving 15 bases between them. The chain's CDR3 is CSVSGTDGPQHF. The CDR3 region has the DNA TGCAGCGTATCCGGGACCGATGGGCCCCAGCATTTT.

J is TRBJ2-7 and V is TRBV20-1; 9 bases align to TRBD1. This CDR3 has 13 amino acids. Per germline, CDR1 DFQATT and CDR2 SNEGSKA (reference sequence). The V and J ends lost 3 bases and 5 bases, in that order; junction bases with no gene match: 5. CDR3 nucleotides: TGCAGTGCTAGGCCGGGACAGGGCGACGAGCAGTACTTC. It codes for CSARPGQGDEQYF.

This chain links TRBV6-5 with TRBJ2-1; 14 positions agree with TRBD2. Trimming took 0 bases from V and 7 from J; bases not matched to a gene: 2. CDR3 length equals 16 residues. Germline V CDR1 and CDR2: MNHEY, SVGAGI. The CDR3 loop reads CASSYSGLAGANEQFF. Written as DNA, the CDR3 is TGTGCCAGCAGTTACTCGGGACTAGCGGGAGCTAATGAGCAGTTCTTC.

The rearrangement links TRBV7-2 to TRBJ2-7; TRBD2 matches 10 bases. From germline, CDR1 is SGHTA and CDR2 FQGNSA. With V trimmed by 4 bases and J by 7 bases, 7 bases remained unmatched. The CDR3 sequence is 14 residues long. The CDR3 loop is CASSSLAGGREQYF. The CDR3 DNA sequence: TGTGCCAGCAGCTCCTTAGCGGGGGGCCGAGAGCAGTACTTC.